The following is a T cell receptor (beta chain) sequence with its context. V was cut by 5 bases and J by 3 bases, with 11 bases left in between. Germline assignment: CDR1 SGHRS and CDR2 YFSETQ. The CDR3 covers 13 residues. The data belong to a study of blood T cells in healthy people across ages. A second PCR, run for roughly 7 to 12 cycles, used a sample-barcoded 5' primer plus a J-beta primer mix. Using its own MiXCR run on the 5' RACE reads, TCRdb lists one record per CDR3 protein. The sample has about 670,000 distinct CDR3 sequences, about 51% seen once; the top ten hold about 13%. The authors drew around 11 milliliters of peripheral blood from each donor. Researchers isolated at least 7 million PBMCs per sample.

V is TRBV5-1 and J is TRBJ2-5, with a possible D match to TRBD1 (6 bases). The sequence was collected from a woman aged 80 or older in good health. The specimen was blood. CDR3 amino acids: CASRCGQKETQYF. The CDR3 region has the DNA TGCGCCAGCAGGTGCGGACAGAAAGAGACCCAGTACTTC.